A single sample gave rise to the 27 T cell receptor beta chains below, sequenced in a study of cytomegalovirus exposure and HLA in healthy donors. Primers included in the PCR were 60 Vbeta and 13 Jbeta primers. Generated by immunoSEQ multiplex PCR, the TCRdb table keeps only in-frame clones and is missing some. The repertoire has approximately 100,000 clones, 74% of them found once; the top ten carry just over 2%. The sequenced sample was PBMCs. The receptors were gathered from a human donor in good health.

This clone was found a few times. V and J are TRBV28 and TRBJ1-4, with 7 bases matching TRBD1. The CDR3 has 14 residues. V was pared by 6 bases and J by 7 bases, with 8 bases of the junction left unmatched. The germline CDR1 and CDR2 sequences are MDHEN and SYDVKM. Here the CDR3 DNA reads TGTGCCAGCAGCCTAGGGGGCGGGCGTGAAAAACTGTTTTTT. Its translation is CASSLGGGREKLFF. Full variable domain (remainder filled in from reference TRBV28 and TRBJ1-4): DVKVTQSSRYLVKRTGEKVFLECVQDMDHENMFWYRQDPGLGLRLIYFSYDVKMKEKGDIPEGYSVSREKKERFSLILESASTNQTSMYLCASSLGGGREKLFFGSGTQLSVL.

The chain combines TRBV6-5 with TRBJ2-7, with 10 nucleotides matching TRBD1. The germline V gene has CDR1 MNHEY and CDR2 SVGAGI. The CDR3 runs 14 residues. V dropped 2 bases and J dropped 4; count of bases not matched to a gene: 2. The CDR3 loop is CASSYGDRGYEQYF. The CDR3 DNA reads TGTGCCAGCAGTTACGGGGACAGGGGATACGAGCAGTACTTC.

CDR3 sequence (DNA): TGTGCCAGCAGCACGGACAGGGCCTATAATTCACCCCTCCACTTT. This encodes CASSTDRAYNSPLHF. The chain carries TRBV5-4 and TRBJ1-6; 8 bases agree with TRBD1. Trimming at V came to 4 bases and at J to 2 bases, leaving 2 bases not matched to a gene. Germline assignment: CDR1 SGHNT and CDR2 YYREEE (reference sequence). The CDR3 is 15 residues long.

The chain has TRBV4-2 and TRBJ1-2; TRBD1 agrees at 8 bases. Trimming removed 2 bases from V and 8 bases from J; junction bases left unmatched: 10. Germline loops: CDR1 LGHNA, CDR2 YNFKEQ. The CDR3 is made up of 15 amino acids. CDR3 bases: TGTGCCAGCAGCCAACTTGGGTCAGGGGGCCTCGGCTACACCTTC. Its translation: CASSQLGSGGLGYTF.

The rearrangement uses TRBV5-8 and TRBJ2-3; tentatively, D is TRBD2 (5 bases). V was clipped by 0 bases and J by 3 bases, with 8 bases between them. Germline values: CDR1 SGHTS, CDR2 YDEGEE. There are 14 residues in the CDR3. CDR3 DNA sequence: TGTGCCAGCAGCTTGGGTGGCGGGACAGATACGCAGTATTTT. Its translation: CASSLGGGTDTQYF.

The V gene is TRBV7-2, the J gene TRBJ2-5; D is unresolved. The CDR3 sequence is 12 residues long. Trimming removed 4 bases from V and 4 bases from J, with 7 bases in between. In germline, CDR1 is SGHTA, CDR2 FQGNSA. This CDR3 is CASSSFGETQYF. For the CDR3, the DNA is TGTGCCAGCAGCTCCTTCGGAGAGACCCAGTACTTC.

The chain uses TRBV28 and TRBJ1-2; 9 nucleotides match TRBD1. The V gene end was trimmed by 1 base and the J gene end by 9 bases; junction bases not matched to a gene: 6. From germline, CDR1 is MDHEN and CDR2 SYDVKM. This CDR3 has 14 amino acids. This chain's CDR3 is CASSLSGTGLRYTF. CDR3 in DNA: TGTGCCAGCAGTTTATCCGGGACAGGGTTGCGCTACACCTTC.

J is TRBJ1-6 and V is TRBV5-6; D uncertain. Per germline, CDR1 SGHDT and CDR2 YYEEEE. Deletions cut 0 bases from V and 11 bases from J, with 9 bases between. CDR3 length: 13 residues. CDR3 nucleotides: TGTGCCAGCAGCTTGGGCCGCGGGACACCCCTCCACTTT. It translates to CASSLGRGTPLHF.

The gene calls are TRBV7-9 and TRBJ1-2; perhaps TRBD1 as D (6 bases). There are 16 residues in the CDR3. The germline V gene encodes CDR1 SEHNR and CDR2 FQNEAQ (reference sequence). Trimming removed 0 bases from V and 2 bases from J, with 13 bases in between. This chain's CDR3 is CASSLAGGGGNYGYTF. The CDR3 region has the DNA TGTGCCAGCAGCTTAGCCGGGGGAGGGGGGAACTATGGCTACACCTTC.

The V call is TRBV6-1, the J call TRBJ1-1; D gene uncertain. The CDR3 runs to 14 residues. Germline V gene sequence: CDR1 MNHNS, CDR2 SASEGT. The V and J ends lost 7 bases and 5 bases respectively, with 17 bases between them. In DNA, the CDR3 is TGTGCCAGCAAGGCATCGGGATTCGGGACTGAAGCTTTCTTT. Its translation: CASKASGFGTEAFF.

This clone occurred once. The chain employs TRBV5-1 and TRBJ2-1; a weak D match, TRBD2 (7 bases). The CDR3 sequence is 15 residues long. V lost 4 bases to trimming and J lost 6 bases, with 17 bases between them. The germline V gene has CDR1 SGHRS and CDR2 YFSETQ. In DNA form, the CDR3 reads TGCGCCAGCAGCGGGGGCGGGAGCTCGCTCAATGAGCAGTTCTTC. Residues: CASSGGGSSLNEQFF.

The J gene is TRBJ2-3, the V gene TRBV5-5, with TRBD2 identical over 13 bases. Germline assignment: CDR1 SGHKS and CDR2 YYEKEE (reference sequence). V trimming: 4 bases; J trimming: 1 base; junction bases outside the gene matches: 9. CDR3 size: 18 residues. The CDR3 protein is CASSPTWTSGSGTDTQYF. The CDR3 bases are TGTGCCAGCAGCCCCACGTGGACTAGCGGGAGTGGCACAGATACGCAGTATTTT.

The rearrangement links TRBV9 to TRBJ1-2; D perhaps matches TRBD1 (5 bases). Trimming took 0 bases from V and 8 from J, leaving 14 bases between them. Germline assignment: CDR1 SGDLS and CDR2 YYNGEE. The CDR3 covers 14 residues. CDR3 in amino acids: CASSVAGQAGGYTF. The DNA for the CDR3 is TGTGCCAGCAGCGTAGCTGGGCAGGCAGGGGGCTACACCTTC.

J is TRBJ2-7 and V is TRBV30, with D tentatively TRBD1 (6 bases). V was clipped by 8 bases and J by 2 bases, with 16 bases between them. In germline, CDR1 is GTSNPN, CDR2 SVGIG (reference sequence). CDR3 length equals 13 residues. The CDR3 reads CAATRQVPYEQYF. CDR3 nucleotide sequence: TGTGCCGCGACCCGACAGGTACCCTACGAGCAGTACTTC.

Written as DNA, the CDR3 is TGTGCCAGCAGTGAATACAGGACCAATAGTATGAACACTGAAGCTTTCTTT. As protein: CASSEYRTNSMNTEAFF. The chain carries TRBV2 and TRBJ1-1, with D possibly being TRBD1 (5 bases). The germline V gene has CDR1 SNHLY and CDR2 FYNNEI. V was shortened by 2 bases and J by 0 bases, with 16 bases between the two germline ends. CDR3 length equals 17 residues.

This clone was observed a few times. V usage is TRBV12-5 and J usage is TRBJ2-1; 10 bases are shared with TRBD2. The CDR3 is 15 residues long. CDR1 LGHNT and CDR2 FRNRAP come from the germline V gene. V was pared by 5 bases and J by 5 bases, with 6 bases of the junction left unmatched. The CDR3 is CASGGSGGANNEQFF. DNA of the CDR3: TGTGCTAGTGGTGGGAGCGGGGGGGCAAACAATGAGCAGTTCTTC.

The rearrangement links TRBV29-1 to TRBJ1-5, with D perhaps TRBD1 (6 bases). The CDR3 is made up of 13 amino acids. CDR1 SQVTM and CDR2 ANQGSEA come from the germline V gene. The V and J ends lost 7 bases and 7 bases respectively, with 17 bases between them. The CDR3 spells CSGGGGANQPQHF. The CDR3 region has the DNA TGCAGCGGGGGAGGGGGAGCCAACCAGCCCCAGCATTTT.

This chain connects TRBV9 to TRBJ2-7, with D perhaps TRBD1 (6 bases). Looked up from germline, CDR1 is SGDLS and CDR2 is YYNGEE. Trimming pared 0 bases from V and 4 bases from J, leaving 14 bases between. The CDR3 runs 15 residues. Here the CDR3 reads CASSVGDNNRYEQYF. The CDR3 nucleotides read TGTGCCAGCAGCGTAGGGGACAACAATCGATACGAGCAGTACTTC. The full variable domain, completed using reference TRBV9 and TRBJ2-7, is DSGVTQTPKHLITATGQRVTLRCSPRSGDLSVYWYQQSLDQGLQFLIQYYNGEERAKGNILERFSAQQFPDLHSELNLSSLELGDSALYFCASSVGDNNRYEQYFGPGTRLTVT.

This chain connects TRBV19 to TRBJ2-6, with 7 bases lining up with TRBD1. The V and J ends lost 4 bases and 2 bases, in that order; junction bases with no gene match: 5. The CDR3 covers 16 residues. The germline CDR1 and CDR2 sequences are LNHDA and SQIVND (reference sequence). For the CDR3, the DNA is TGTGCCAGTAGTAAGGCCAGGGGGACTGGGGCCAACGTCCTGACTTTC. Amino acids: CASSKARGTGANVLTF.

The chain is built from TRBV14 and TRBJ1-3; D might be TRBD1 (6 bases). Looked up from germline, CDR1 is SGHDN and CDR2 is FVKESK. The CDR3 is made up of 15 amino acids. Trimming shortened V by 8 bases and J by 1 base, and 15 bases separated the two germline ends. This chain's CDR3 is CASAKDRISGNTIYF. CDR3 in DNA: TGTGCCAGCGCAAAAGACAGGATATCTGGAAACACCATATATTTT.

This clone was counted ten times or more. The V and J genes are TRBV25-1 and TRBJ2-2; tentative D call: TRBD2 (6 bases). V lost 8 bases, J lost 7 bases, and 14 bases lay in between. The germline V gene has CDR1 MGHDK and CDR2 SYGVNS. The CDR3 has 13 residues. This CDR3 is CASWGLLGGELFF. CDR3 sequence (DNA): TGTGCCAGCTGGGGACTCCTCGGCGGGGAGCTGTTTTTT.

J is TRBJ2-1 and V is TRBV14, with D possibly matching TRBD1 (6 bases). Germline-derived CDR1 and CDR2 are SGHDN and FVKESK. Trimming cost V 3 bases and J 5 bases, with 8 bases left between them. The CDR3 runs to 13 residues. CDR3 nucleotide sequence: TGTGCCAGCAGCCACCGGACAGACAATGAGCAGTTCTTC. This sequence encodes CASSHRTDNEQFF.

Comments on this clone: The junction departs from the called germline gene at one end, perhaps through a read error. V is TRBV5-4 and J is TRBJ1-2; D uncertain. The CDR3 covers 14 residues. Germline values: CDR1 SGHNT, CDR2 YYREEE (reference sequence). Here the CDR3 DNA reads TGTGCCAGCACCCCGGAGGGCGGGATCTATGGCTACCCCTTC. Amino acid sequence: CASTPEGGIYGYPF.

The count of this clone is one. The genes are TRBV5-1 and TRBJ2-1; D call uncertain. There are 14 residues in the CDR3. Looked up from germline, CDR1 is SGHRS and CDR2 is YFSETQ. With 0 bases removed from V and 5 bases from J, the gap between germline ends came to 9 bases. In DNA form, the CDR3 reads TGCGCCAGCAGCTTGGTGGGCAGGAACAATGAGCAGTTCTTC. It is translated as CASSLVGRNNEQFF.

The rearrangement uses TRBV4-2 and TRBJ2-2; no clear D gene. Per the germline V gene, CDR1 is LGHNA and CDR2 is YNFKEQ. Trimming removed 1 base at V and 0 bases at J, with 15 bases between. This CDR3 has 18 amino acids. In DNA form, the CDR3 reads TGTGCCAGCAGCCAAGGAATTATCCCCCGGGCGAACACCGGGGAGCTGTTTTTT. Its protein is CASSQGIIPRANTGELFF.

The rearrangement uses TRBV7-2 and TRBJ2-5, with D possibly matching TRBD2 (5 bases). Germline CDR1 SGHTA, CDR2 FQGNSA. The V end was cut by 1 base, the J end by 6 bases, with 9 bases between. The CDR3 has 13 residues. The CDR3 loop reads CASSLGSGQTQYF. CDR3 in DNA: TGTGCCAGCAGCTTAGGGAGCGGCCAGACCCAGTACTTC. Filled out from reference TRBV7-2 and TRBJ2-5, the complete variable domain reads GAGVSQSPSNKVTEKGKDVELRCDPISGHTALYWYRQSLGQGLEFLIYFQGNSAPDKSGLPSDRFSAERTGGSVSTLTIQRTQQEDSAVYLCASSLGSGQTQYFGPGTRLLVL.

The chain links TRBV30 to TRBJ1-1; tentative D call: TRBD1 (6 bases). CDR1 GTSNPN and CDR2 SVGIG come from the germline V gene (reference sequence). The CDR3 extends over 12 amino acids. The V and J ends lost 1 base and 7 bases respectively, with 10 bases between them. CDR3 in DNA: TGTGCCTGGAGTGACAGGGAGGGTGAAGCTTTCTTT. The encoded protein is CAWSDREGEAFF.